Given below is one T cell receptor beta chain in context. The study ran its PCR with 60 Vbeta and 13 Jbeta primers. Some clones are missing from TCRdb's copy, which holds only in-frame ones; the method was immunoSEQ multiplex PCR. The sample lists approximately 75,000 clones; 50% to 80% were seen once. The data stem from a study of cytomegalovirus exposure and HLA in healthy donors. V was clipped by 10 bases and J by 2 bases, with 9 bases between them. This CDR3 comprises 12 residues. Germline lookup yields CDR1 MNHEY and CDR2 SVGAGI. V is TRBV6-5 and J is TRBJ2-1; D is possibly TRBD1 (6 bases). Material: PBMCs. The clonotype was recovered from a man aged 40-55 years in good health and CMV-seropositive. The CDR3 sequence is CATQGTYNEQFF. The CDR3 nucleotides are TGTGCCACTCAGGGGACCTACAATGAGCAGTTCTTC.